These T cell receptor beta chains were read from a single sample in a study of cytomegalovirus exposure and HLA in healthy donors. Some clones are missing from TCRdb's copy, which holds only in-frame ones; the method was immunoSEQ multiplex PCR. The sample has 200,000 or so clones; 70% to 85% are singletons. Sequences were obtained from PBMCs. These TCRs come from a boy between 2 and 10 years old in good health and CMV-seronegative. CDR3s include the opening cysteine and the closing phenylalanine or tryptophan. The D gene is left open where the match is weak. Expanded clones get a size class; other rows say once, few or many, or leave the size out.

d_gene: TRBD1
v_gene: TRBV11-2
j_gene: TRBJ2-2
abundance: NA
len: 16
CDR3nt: TGTGCCAGCAGCTCCATCAGGGGGACGAACACCGGGGAGCTGTTTTTT
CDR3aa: CASSSIRGTNTGELFF

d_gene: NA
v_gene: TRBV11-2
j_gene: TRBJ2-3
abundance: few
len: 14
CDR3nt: TGTGCCAGCAGCTTCCCCCCTAGGGGAGATACGCAGTATTTT
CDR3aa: CASSFPPRGDTQYF

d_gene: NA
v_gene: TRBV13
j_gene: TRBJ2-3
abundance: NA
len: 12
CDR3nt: TGTGCCAGCAGCTCCCAGGCAGATACGCAGTATTTT
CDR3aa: CASSSQADTQYF

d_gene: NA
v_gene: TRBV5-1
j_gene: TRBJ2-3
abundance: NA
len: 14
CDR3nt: TGCGCCAGCAGCTTGGGGGCAGGGTCAGATACGCAGTATTTT
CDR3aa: CASSLGAGSDTQYF

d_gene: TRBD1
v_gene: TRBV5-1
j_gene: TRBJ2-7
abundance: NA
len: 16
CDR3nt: TGCGCCAGCAGCTCGCCATCCGGGACAGGTCCCTACGAGCAGTACTTC
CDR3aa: CASSSPSGTGPYEQYF

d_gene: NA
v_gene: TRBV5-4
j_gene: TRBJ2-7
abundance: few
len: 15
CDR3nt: TGTGCCAGCAGCTATGGCGGGGGCCAGACGTACGAGCAGTACTTC
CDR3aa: CASSYGGGQTYEQYF

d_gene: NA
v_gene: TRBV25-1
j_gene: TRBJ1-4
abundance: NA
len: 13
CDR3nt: TGTGCCAGCAGTGCTACAGGAAATGAAAAACTGTTTTTT
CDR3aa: CASSATGNEKLFF

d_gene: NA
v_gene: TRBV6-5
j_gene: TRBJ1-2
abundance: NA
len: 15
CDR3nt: TGTGCCAGCAGTGTGGTGGGAAGGGAGGCCTATGGCTACACCTTC
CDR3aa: CASSVVGREAYGYTF

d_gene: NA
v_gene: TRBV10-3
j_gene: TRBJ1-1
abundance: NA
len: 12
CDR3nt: TGTGCCACCCCTAGAGGCAGCACTGAAGCTTTCTTT
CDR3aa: CATPRGSTEAFF

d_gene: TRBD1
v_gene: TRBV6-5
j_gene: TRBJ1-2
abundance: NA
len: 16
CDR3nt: TGTGCCAGCAAGTACTCGGGGAGTGGACAGGGCTATGGCTACACCTTC
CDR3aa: CASKYSGSGQGYGYTF

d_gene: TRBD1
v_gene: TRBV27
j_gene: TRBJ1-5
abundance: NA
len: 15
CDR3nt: TGTGCCAGCAGTGCTCGGACAGGGCCTAATCAGCCCCAGCATTTT
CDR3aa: CASSARTGPNQPQHF

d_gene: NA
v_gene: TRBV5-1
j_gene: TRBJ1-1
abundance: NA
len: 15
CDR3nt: TGCGCCAGCAGCTTATCCGGACAGCCGAACACTGAAGCTTTCTTT
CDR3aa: CASSLSGQPNTEAFF

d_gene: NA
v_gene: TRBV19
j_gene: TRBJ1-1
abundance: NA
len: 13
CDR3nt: TGTGCCAGTAGTATAGTAGCGGACACTGAAGCTTTCTTT
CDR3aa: CASSIVADTEAFF

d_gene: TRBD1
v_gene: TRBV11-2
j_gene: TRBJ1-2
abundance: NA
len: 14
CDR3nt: TGTGCCAGCAGTCGGGGACAGGGGAGTTATGGCTACACCTTC
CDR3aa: CASSRGQGSYGYTF

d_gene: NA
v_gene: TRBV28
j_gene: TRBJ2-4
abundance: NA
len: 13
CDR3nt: TGTGCCAGCCGCTTGACGGGGTCTGACATTCAGTACTTC
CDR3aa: CASRLTGSDIQYF

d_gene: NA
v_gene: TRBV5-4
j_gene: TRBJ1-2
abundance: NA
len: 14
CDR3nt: TGTGCCAGCAGTCTCTCCCAGATCAACTATGGCTACACCTTC
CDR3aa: CASSLSQINYGYTF

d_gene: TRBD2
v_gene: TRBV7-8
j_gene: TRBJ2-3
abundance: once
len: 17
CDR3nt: TGTGCCAGCAGCTTCCAGGTGCTTAGCGGGTTTACAGATACGCAGTATTTT
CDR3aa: CASSFQVLSGFTDTQYF

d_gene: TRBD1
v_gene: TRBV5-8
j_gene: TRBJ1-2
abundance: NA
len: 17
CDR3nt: TGTGCCAGCAGCTTATCCGGGACAGAAGGACTATCCTATGGCTACACCTTC
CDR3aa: CASSLSGTEGLSYGYTF

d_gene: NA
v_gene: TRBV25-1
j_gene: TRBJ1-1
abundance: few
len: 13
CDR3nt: TGTGCCAGCAGTCAACTACAGGGAACTGAAGCTTTCTTT
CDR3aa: CASSQLQGTEAFF

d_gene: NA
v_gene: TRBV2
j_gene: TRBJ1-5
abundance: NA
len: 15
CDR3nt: TGTGCCAGCAGTGATGGCAGGTCTAGCAATCAGCCCCAGCATTTT
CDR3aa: CASSDGRSSNQPQHF

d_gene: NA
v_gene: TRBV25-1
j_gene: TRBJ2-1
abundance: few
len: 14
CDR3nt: TGTGCCAGCAGTGTCGGAGGGGGCATATATGAGCAGTTCTTC
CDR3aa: CASSVGGGIYEQFF

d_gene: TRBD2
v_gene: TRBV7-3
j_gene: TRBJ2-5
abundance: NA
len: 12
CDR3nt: TGTGCCAGCAGCTTCGGGGGGGCCCCCGTGTACTTC
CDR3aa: CASSFGGAPVYF

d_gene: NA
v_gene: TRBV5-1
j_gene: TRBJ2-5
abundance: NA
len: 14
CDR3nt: TGCGCCAGCAGCTTGGAGGCGGGGTGGCAGACCCAGTACTTC
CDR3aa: CASSLEAGWQTQYF

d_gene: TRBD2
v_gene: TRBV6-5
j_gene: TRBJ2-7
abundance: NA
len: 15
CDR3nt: TGTGCCAGCAGCACTACTAGCGTCGGATCCTACGAGCAGTACTTC
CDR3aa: CASSTTSVGSYEQYF

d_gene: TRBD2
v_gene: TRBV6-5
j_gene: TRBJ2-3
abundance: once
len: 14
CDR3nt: TGTGCCAGCAGTATAGCGGGGAGCACAGATACGCAGTATTTT
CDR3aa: CASSIAGSTDTQYF

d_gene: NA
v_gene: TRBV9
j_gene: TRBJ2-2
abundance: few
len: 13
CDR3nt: TGTGCCAGCAGCTCACAGGGCACCGGGGAGCTGTTTTTT
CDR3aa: CASSSQGTGELFF

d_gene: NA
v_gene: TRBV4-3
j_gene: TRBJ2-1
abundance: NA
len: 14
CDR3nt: TGCGCCAGCAGCCCGGGGGTCCCAGACAATGAGCAGTTCTTC
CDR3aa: CASSPGVPDNEQFF

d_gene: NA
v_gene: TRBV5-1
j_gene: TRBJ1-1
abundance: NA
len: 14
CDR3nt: TGCGCCAGCAGCCCCCACCGGGGGAACACTGAAGCTTTCTTT
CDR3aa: CASSPHRGNTEAFF

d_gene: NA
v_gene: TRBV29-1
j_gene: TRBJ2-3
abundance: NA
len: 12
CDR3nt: TGCAGCGTTGAACAGGGCACAGATACGCAGTATTTT
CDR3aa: CSVEQGTDTQYF

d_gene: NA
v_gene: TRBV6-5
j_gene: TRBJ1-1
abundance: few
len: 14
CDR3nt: TGTGCCAGCAGATTGACAGAAATGAACACTGAAGCTTTCTTT
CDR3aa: CASRLTEMNTEAFF

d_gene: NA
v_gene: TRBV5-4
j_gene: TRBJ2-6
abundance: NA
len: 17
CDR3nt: TGTGCCAGCAGCTTGGGACAGGGAGGCTCTGGGGCCAACGTCCTGACTTTC
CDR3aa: CASSLGQGGSGANVLTF

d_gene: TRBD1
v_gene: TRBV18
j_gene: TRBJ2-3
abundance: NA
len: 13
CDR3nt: TGTGCCAGCTCACCAAACAGGGGAGATACGCAGTATTTT
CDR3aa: CASSPNRGDTQYF

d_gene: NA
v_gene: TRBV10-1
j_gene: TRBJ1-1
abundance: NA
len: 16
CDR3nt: TGCGCCAGCAGTGAGTCGATAAGGGGGAGGGACACTGAAGCTTTCTTT
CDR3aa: CASSESIRGRDTEAFF

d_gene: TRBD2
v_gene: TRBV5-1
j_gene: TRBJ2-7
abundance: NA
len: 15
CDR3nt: TGCGCCAGCAGCTTGGCCGGCGGGGGAATATACGAGCAGTACTTC
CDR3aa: CASSLAGGGIYEQYF

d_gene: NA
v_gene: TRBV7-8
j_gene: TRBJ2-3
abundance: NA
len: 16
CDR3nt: TGTGCCAGCAGCTTAGCGACTACCCTAAGCACAGATACGCAGTATTTT
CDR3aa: CASSLATTLSTDTQYF

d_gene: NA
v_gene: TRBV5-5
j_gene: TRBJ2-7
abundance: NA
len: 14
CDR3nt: TGTGCCAGCAGCACAAGACAGGACCACTACGAGCAGTACTTC
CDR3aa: CASSTRQDHYEQYF

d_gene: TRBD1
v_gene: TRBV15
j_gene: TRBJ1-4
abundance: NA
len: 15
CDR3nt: TGTGCCACCAGCAGTGGGGGGACAGGATCCGAAAAACTGTTTTTT
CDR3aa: CATSSGGTGSEKLFF

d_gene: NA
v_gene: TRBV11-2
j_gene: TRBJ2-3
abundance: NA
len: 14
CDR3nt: TGTGCCAGCAGCTTAGACGGGAACACAGATACGCAGTATTTT
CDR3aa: CASSLDGNTDTQYF

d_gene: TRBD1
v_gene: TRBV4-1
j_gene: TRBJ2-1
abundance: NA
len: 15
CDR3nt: TGCGCCAGCAGCTTTCGGACAGGGGCTAGTAATGAGCAGTTCTTC
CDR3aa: CASSFRTGASNEQFF

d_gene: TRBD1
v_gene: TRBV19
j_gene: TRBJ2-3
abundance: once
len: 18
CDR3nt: TGTGCCAGTAGTATAGATTACCGGACAGGGGGCTACTCAGATACGCAGTATTTT
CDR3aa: CASSIDYRTGGYSDTQYF

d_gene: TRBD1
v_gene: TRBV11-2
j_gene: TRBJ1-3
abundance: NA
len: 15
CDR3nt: TGTGCCAGCAGCTCCCTCAGGGGGCCGGTGAACACCATATATTTT
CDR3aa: CASSSLRGPVNTIYF

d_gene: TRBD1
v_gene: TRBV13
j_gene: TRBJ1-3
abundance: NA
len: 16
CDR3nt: TGTGCCAGCAGCTTAGGGGGACAGGGGGCTGGAAACACCATATATTTT
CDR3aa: CASSLGGQGAGNTIYF